This T cell receptor beta chain is from a study of blood T cell repertoires in COVID-19. Study-level background: Nucleic acid was either cDNA or gDNA, and it came from T cells, B-cell-depleted T cells, or PBMCs.

How the authors handled the data: Estimation of nucleated cell counts was performed using reference gene primer amplification. The repertoire was sequenced with immunoSEQ multiplex PCR; TCRdb's copy has only in-frame clones and lacks some. V and J calls and clone size follow that table, whereas D and trimming were derived from the DNA. The table includes roughly 350,000 clones, around 91% detected once. Trimming pared 4 bases from V and 4 bases from J, leaving 18 bases between. The CDR3 has 16 amino acids. This clone was detected once. The specimen sequenced was peripheral blood. The chain combines TRBV5-7 with TRBJ2-1, with D perhaps matching TRBD2 (5 bases). TRBV5-7 is an open reading frame, and its role is uncertain. This sequence was found in a young woman who had recovered from COVID-19. CDR3 protein: CASSQDSATPYNEQFF. CDR3 DNA: TGTGCCAGCAGCCAGGATAGCGCGACCCCTTACAATGAGCAGTTCTTC.